Sequencing of this T cell receptor (beta chain) was carried out in a study of T cell responses to AZD1222 COVID-19 vaccine. The repertoire was sequenced with immunoSEQ multiplex PCR; TCRdb's copy has only in-frame clones and lacks some. This sample has about 100,000 clones; approximately 88% occur once, and the top ten carry around 9%. Worth noting for this clone: The target antigen is unknown.

Study results and caveats: No repertoire was sampled before or during the peak T cell response, only after it.

The sample here was peripheral blood, taken on day 0 of AZD1222 vaccination. The source is an adult in good health.

The CDR3 sequence is CASRKYSTDTQYF. CDR3 DNA sequence: TGCGCCAGCAGGAAATATAGCACAGATACGCAGTATTTT. V usage is TRBV5-1 and J usage is TRBJ2-3; D not resolved. The V gene lost 5 bases and the J gene lost 0 bases, with 7 bases spanning the gap. Germline values: CDR1 SGHRS, CDR2 YFSETQ. This CDR3 contains 13 residues.